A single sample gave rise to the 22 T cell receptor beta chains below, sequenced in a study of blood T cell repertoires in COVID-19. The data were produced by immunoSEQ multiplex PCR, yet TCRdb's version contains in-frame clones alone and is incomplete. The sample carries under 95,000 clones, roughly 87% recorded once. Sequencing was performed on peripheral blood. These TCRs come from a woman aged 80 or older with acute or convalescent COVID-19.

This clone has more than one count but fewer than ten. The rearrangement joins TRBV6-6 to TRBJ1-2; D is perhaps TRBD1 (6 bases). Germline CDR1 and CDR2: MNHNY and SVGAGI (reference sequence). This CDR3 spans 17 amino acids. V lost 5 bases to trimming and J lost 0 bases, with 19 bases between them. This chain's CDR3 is CASSPPGGLASNYGYTF. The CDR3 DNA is TGTGCCAGCAGTCCCCCGGGGGGGCTAGCATCTAACTATGGCTACACCTTC.

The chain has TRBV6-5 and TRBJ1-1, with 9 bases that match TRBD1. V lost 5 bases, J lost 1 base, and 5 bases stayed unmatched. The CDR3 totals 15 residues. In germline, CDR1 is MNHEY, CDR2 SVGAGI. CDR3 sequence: CASSLRDRANTEAFF. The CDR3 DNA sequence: TGTGCCAGCAGTCTCCGGGACAGGGCGAACACTGAAGCTTTCTTT.

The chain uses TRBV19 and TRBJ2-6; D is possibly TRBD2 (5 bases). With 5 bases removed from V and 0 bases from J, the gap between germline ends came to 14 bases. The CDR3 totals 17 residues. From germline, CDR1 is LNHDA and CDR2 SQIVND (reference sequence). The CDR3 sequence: CASSGIASSSGANVLTF. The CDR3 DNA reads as TGTGCCAGTAGTGGGATAGCGAGCAGCTCTGGGGCCAACGTCCTGACTTTC.

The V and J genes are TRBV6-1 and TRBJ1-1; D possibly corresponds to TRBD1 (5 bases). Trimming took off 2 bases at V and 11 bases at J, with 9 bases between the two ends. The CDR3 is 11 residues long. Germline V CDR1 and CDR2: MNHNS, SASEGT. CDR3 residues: CASSEWRDAFF. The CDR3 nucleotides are TGTGCCAGCAGTGAATGGAGGGACGCTTTCTTT.

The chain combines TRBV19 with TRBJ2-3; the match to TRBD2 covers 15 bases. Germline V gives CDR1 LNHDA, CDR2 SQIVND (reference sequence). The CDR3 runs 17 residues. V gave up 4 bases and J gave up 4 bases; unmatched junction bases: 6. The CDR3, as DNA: TGTGCCAGTAGTACGGGACTAGCGGGGGGCCCTTCAGATACGCAGTATTTT. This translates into CASSTGLAGGPSDTQYF.

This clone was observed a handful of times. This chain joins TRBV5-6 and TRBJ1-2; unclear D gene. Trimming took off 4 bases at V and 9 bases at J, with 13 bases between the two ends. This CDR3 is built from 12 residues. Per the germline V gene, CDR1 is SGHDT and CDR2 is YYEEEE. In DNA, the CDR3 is TGTGCCAGCAGCGGTGGGCAGCTCAGCTACACCTTC. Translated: CASSGGQLSYTF.

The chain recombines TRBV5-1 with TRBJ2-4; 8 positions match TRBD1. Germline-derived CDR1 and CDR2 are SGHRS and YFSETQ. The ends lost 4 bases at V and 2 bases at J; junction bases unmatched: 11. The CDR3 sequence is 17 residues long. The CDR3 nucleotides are TGCGCCAGCAGCCGTCGAGATGGACAGGGCACCAAAAACATTCAGTACTTC. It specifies CASSRRDGQGTKNIQYF.

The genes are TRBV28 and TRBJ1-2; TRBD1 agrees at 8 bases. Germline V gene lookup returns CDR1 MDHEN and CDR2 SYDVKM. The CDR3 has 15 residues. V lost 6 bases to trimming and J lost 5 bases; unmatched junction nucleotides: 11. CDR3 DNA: TGTGCCAGCAGCGACCCCGGACAGGGCGGGTATGGCTACACCTTC. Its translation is CASSDPGQGGYGYTF.

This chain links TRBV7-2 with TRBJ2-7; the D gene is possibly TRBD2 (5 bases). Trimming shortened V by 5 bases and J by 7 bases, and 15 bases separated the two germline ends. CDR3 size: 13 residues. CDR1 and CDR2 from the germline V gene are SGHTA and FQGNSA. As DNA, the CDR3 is TGTGCCAGCAGCCCCGGGCTAAGGAGGGAGCAGTACTTC. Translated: CASSPGLRREQYF.

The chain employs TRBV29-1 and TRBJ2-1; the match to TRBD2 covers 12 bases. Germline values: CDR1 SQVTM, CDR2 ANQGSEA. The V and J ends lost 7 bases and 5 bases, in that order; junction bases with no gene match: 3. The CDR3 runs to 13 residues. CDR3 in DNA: TGCAGCGCGGGGACTAGCGGGCACAATGAGCAGTTCTTC. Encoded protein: CSAGTSGHNEQFF.

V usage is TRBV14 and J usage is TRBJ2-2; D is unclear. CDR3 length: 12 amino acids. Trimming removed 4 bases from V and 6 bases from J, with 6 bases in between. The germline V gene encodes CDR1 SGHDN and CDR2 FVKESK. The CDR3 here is CASSPFAGELFF. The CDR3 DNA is TGTGCCAGCAGCCCTTTCGCCGGGGAGCTGTTTTTT. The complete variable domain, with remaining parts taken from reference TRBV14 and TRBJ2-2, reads EAGVTQFPSHSVIEKGQTVTLRCDPISGHDNLYWYRRVMGKEIKFLLHFVKESKQDESGMPNNRFLAERTGGTYSTLKVQPAELEDSGVYFCASSPFAGELFFGEGSRLTVL.

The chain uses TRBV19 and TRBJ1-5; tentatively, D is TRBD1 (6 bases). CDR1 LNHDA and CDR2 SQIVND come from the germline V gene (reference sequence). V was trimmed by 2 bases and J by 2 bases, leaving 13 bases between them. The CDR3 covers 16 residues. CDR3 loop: CASSINRGGRNQPQHF. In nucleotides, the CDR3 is TGTGCCAGTAGTATAAATCGAGGGGGACGCAATCAGCCCCAGCATTTT.

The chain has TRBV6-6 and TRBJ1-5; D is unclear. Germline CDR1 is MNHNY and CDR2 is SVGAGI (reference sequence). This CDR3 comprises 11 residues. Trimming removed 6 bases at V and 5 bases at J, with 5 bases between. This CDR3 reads CASRRDQPQHF. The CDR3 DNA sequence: TGTGCCAGCAGACGCGATCAGCCCCAGCATTTT.

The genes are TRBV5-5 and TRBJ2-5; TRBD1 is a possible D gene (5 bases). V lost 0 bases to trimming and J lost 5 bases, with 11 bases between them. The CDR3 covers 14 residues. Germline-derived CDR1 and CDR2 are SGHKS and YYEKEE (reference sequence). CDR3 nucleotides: TGTGCCAGCAGCTTGGGGCAGGGTATGGAGACCCAGTACTTC. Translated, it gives CASSLGQGMETQYF.

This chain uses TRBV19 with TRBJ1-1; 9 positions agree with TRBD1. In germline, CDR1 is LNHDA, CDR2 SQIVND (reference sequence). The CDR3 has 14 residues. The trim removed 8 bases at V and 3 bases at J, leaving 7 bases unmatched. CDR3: CASYDRGRYTEAFF. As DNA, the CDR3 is TGTGCCAGTTATGACAGGGGGAGATACACTGAAGCTTTCTTT.

The CDR3 sequence is CASSLVQGRSNEQFF. DNA of the CDR3: TGTGCCAGCAGCTTAGTACAGGGTCGCTCCAATGAGCAGTTCTTC. J is TRBJ2-1 and V is TRBV11-2; tentatively, D is TRBD1 (6 bases). V lost 1 base, J lost 6 bases, and 13 bases lay in between. CDR1 is SGHAT, CDR2 FQNNGV, per germline. CDR3 length: 15 amino acids.

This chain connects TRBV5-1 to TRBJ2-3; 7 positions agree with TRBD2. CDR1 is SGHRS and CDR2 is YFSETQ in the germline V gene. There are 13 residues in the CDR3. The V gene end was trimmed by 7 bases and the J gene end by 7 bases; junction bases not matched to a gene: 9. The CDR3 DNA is TGCGCCAGCTCAAGGGAGGGCCTAAATACGCAGTATTTT. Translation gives CASSREGLNTQYF.

The CDR3 is CASSRQTYYGYTF. DNA of the CDR3: TGTGCCAGCAGCCGACAGACTTACTATGGCTACACCTTC. The V call is TRBV3-1 (or the pseudogene TRBV3-2), the J call TRBJ1-2, with D perhaps TRBD1 (5 bases). V was cut by 4 bases and J by 3 bases, with 9 bases left in between. CDR3 length: 13 amino acids. The germline CDR1 and CDR2 sequences are LGHDT and YNNKEL (reference sequence).

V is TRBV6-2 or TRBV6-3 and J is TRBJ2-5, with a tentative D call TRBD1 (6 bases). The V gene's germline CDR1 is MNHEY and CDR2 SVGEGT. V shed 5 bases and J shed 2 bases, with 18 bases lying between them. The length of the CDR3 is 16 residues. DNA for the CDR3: TGTGCCAGCAGTGCCCTCCGGGACACCAATCAAGAGACCCAGTACTTC. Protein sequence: CASSALRDTNQETQYF.

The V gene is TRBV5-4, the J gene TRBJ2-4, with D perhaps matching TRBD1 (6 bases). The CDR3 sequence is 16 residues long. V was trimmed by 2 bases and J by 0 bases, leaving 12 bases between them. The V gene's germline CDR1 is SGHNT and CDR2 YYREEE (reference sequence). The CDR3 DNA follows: TGTGCCAGCAGCTTCCCGGGACAACAAGCCAAAAACATTCAGTACTTC. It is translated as CASSFPGQQAKNIQYF.

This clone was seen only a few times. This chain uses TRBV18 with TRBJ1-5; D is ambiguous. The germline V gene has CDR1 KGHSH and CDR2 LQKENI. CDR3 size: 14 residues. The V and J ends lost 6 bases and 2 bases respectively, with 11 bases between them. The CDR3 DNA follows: TGTGCCAGCTCCCCTCGGGAGGGCAATCAGCCCCAGCATTTT. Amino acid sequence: CASSPREGNQPQHF.

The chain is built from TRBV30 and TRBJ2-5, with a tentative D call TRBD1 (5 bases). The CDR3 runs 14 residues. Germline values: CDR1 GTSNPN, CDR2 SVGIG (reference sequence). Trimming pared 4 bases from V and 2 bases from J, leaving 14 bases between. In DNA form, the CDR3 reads TGTGCCTGGATCCTTACAGGTGAACAAGAGACCCAGTACTTC. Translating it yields CAWILTGEQETQYF.